The 14 T cell receptor beta chains in this list originate from one sample, sequenced in a study of T-cell memory formation after mild COVID-19. TCRdb re-analysed the 5' RACE reads in MiXCR, keeping a single row per CDR3 protein. This sample has more than 150,000 distinct CDR3 sequences, with around a sixth found just once. Sequencing input: PBMCs or a T cell subset sorted from them (not recorded which). The source is a man aged 18 to 29 who had mild COVID-19 (a few samples of this study predate the infection). Cell type and time point are not known.

This rearrangement joins TRBV10-3 to TRBJ1-4; D unclear. The CDR3 is 13 residues long. The germline V gene has CDR1 ENHRY and CDR2 SYGVKD. Trimming removed 11 bases at V and 7 bases at J, with 17 bases between. The CDR3 here is CASANRQVEKLFF. The CDR3 DNA follows: TGTGCCTCGGCGAATAGACAAGTTGAAAAACTGTTTTTT.

The CDR3 DNA is TGTGCCAGCAGTTTATGGGATCCAGGAGCGGGGGATATTGGTGGCAATCAGCCCCAGCATTTT. It yields the protein CASSLWDPGAGDIGGNQPQHF. The chain is built from TRBV28 and TRBJ1-5; tentative D call: TRBD1 (5 bases). CDR1 and CDR2 (germline): MDHEN, SYDVKM. With 0 bases removed from V and 2 bases from J, the gap between germline ends came to 26 bases. This CDR3 spans 21 amino acids. Together with reference TRBV28 and TRBJ1-5, the CDR3 gives the full variable domain: DVKVTQSSRYLVKRTGEKVFLECVQDMDHENMFWYRQDPGLGLRLIYFSYDVKMKEKGDIPEGYSVSREKKERFSLILESASTNQTSMYLCASSLWDPGAGDIGGNQPQHFGDGTRLSIL.

In this sample, this clonotype turned up a few times. The chain links TRBV5-1 to TRBJ2-7; D not certain. Germline CDR1 is SGHRS and CDR2 is YFSETQ. The CDR3 consists of 14 residues. V was cut by 6 bases and J by 3 bases, with 16 bases left in between. CDR3 residues: CASKRTVENYEQYF. The CDR3 region has the DNA TGCGCCAGCAAACGTACGGTGGAAAACTACGAGCAGTACTTC.

This clonotype was found a few times. The rearrangement links TRBV7-9 to TRBJ1-1, with a weak D call TRBD1 (6 bases). Germline V lookup: CDR1 SEHNR, CDR2 FQNEAQ (reference sequence). The V gene lost 1 base and the J gene lost 3 bases, with 9 bases spanning the gap. The CDR3 is 14 residues long. The CDR3 sequence is CASSLGQADTEAFF. Here the CDR3 DNA reads TGTGCCAGCAGCTTAGGACAGGCTGACACTGAAGCTTTCTTT.

The genes are TRBV3-1 and TRBJ2-7; a weak D match, TRBD1 (5 bases). The CDR3 covers 13 residues. The germline CDR1 and CDR2 sequences are LGHDT and YNNKEL (reference sequence). The V end was cut by 5 bases, the J end by 2 bases, with 10 bases between. The CDR3 spells CASSTLGAYEQYF. CDR3 bases: TGTGCCAGCAGCACCCTAGGGGCCTACGAGCAGTACTTC.

The chain uses TRBV7-3 and TRBJ2-2; D perhaps matches TRBD2 (6 bases). This CDR3 comprises 15 residues. Trimming took off 6 bases at V and 2 bases at J, with 13 bases between the two ends. Germline CDR1 and CDR2: SGHTA and FQGTGA. The CDR3 loop is CASSYTGLNTGELFF. CDR3 DNA sequence: TGTGCCAGCAGTTATACGGGACTCAACACCGGGGAGCTGTTTTTT.

This clonotype came up a few times. The chain links TRBV5-4 to TRBJ2-1; 12 bases match TRBD2. The germline V gene encodes CDR1 SGHNT and CDR2 YYREEE (reference sequence). The CDR3 runs to 15 residues. V gave up 4 bases and J gave up 7 bases; unmatched junction bases: 6. The CDR3 region has the DNA TGTGCCAGCAGCCCAGGACTAGCGGGGAGGAATGAGCAGTTCTTC. Its protein product is CASSPGLAGRNEQFF.

This clonotype was recorded many times. The rearrangement uses TRBV7-2 and TRBJ2-1; D uncertain. The germline V and J ends were trimmed by 1 base and 4 bases, with 8 bases remaining between them. The CDR3 has 14 residues. The V gene's germline CDR1 is SGHTA and CDR2 FQGNSA. In DNA, the CDR3 is TGTGCCAGCAGCTTAGGATCGGGTTACAATGAGCAGTTCTTC. This encodes CASSLGSGYNEQFF.

The chain has TRBV5-1 and TRBJ2-2; TRBD2 might be the D (7 bases). This CDR3 has 15 residues. Germline V CDR1 and CDR2: SGHRS, YFSETQ. Between the trimmed V and J ends, which lost 4 bases and 6 bases, there was a span of 16 bases. CDR3 sequence reads: CASSQMGGHAGELFF. The CDR3 region has the DNA TGCGCCAGCAGCCAGATGGGGGGGCACGCCGGGGAGCTGTTTTTT.

There are a few counts of this clonotype. The chain uses TRBV5-1 and TRBJ2-2; weak D call: TRBD1 (5 bases). Germline loops: CDR1 SGHRS, CDR2 YFSETQ. There are 13 residues in the CDR3. V was cut by 4 bases and J by 3 bases, with 7 bases left in between. The CDR3 region has the DNA TGCGCCAGCAGCGAACAGGACACCGGGGAGCTGTTTTTT. Encoded protein: CASSEQDTGELFF. Filled out from reference TRBV5-1 and TRBJ2-2, the complete variable domain reads KAGVTQTPRYLIKTRGQQVTLSCSPISGHRSVSWYQQTPGQGLQFLFEYFSETQRNKGNFPGRFSGRQFSNSRSEMNVSTLELGDSALYLCASSEQDTGELFFGEGSRLTVL.

The chain carries TRBV6-1 and TRBJ1-6; D is possibly TRBD1 (6 bases). Germline V CDR1 and CDR2: MNHNS, SASEGT. The ends were cut back, 5 bases at V and 0 bases at J, with 11 bases in the middle. The CDR3 spans 16 residues. CDR3 protein: CASSRTASSYNSPLHF. CDR3 coding DNA: TGTGCCAGCAGTCGGACAGCAAGCTCCTATAATTCACCCCTCCACTTT.

The table lists this clonotype with a few counts. This chain uses TRBV5-1 with TRBJ2-5, with 9 positions matching TRBD1. V trimming: 3 bases; J trimming: 2 bases; junction bases outside the gene matches: 5. The CDR3 has 15 amino acids. CDR1 and CDR2 (germline): SGHRS, YFSETQ. The CDR3 nucleotides are TGCGCCAGCAGCTGGGGGGGACAGGGACAAGAGACCCAGTACTTC. Amino acids: CASSWGGQGQETQYF.

This rearrangement joins TRBV10-3 to TRBJ1-5, with 9 positions matching TRBD1. The CDR3 is made up of 15 amino acids. Germline V gene sequence: CDR1 ENHRY, CDR2 SYGVKD. V trimming: 4 bases; J trimming: 7 bases; junction bases outside the gene matches: 8. CDR3 DNA sequence: TGTGCCATCAGTGCTCGACAGGGGGTTGGCCAGCCCCAGCATTTT. Translation gives CAISARQGVGQPQHF.

This clonotype was recorded many times. The chain is built from TRBV29-1 and TRBJ2-2, with D unclear. The CDR3 extends over 12 amino acids. The ends were cut back, 3 bases at V and 4 bases at J, with 6 bases in the middle. Germline assignment: CDR1 SQVTM and CDR2 ANQGSEA. CDR3 amino acids: CSVEGSTGELFF. CDR3 DNA sequence: TGCAGCGTTGAGGGGTCCACCGGGGAGCTGTTTTTT.